This T cell receptor beta chain was found in a study of vaccination effects on CD4 cells after COVID-19. Study-wide results and limits: Nearly all vaccine-induced clones in healthy recipients recognized only SARS-CoV-2.

Concerning this clone itself: What it binds is unknown.

V lost 2 bases to trimming and J lost 2 bases, with 4 bases between them. Germline V gives CDR1 MNHNY, CDR2 SVGAGI (reference sequence). The CDR3 has 13 residues. Peptide-pool stimulation followed by sequencing identified expanded antigen-specific CD4+ clonotypes in the ViraFEST assay. Researchers isolated CD4+ T cells once about eleven days of culture had elapsed. Assay used: immunoSEQ multiplex PCR; TCRdb lists only in-frame clones, some missing. The repertoire holds about 20,000 clones, with around two thirds as singletons. The rearrangement links TRBV6-6 to TRBJ1-5; the D is unclear. The sequence derives from a human donor who received a COVID-19 vaccine. The starting material was CD4+ T cells from PBMCs cultured with HCoV-229E spike peptides, obtained before COVID-19 vaccination. CDR3 coding DNA: TGTGCCAGCAGTTACGACGGCAATCAGCCCCAGCATTTT. This translates into CASSYDGNQPQHF.